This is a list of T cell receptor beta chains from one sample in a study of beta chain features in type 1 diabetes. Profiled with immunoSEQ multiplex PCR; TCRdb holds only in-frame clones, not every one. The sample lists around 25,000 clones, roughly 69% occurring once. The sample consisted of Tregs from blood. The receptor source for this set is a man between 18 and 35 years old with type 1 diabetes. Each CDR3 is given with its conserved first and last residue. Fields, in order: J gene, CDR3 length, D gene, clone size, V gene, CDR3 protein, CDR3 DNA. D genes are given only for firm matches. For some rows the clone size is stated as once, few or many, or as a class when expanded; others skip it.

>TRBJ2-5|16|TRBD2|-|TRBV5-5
CASSLALRGGRETQYF
TGTGCCAGCAGCTTGGCCTTGCGGGGGGGCCGAGAGACCCAGTACTTC
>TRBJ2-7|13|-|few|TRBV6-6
CASSYHRDREQYF
TGTGCCAGCAGTTACCACAGGGACCGCGAGCAGTACTTC
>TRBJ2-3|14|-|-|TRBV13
CASSLPGWTDTQYF
TGTGCCAGCAGCTTACCAGGGTGGACAGATACGCAGTATTTT
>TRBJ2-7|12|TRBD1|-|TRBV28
CASSLPLTGKYF
TGTGCCAGCAGCCTCCCCCTGACAGGGAAGTACTTC
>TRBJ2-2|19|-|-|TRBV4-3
CASSQYWVGQAPNTGELFF
TGCGCCAGCAGCCAGTACTGGGTTGGCCAGGCCCCGAACACCGGGGAGCTGTTTTTT
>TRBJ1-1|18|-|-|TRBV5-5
CASSLVGVRLGRDTEAFF
TGTGCCAGCAGCTTGGTGGGGGTAAGGTTGGGGAGGGACACTGAAGCTTTCTTT
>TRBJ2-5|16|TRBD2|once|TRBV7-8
CASSWPLAGGEETQYF
TGTGCCAGCAGCTGGCCACTAGCGGGAGGGGAAGAGACCCAGTACTTC
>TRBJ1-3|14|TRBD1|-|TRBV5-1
CASSSGTGGNTIYF
TGCGCCAGCAGCTCCGGGACAGGCGGAAACACCATATATTTT
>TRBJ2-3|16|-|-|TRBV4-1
CASSQDQAASTDTQYF
TGCGCCAGCAGCCAAGATCAAGCGGCCAGCACAGATACGCAGTATTTT
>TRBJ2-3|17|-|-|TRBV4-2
CASSQPGSSSFTDTQYF
TGTGCCAGCAGCCAACCCGGGAGCTCCTCCTTCACGGATACGCAGTATTTT
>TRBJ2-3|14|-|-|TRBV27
CASSFNVETDTQYF
TGTGCCAGCAGTTTTAATGTAGAAACAGATACGCAGTATTTT
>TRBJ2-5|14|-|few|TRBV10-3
CAISEAGKRETQYF
TGTGCCATCAGTGAAGCAGGAAAGAGAGAGACCCAGTACTTC
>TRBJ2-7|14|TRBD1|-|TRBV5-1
CASGPRDRVNEQYF
TGCGCCAGCGGACCCCGGGACAGGGTCAACGAGCAGTACTTC
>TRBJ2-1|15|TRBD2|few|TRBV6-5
CASSFAGGLGNEQFF
TGTGCCAGCAGTTTTGCGGGGGGCCTGGGCAATGAGCAGTTCTTC
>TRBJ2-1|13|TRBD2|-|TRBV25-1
CASSVPSGREQFF
TGTGCCAGCAGTGTTCCTAGCGGGAGAGAGCAGTTCTTC
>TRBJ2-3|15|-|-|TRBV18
CASSPLSYSTDTQYF
TGTGCCAGCTCACCACTGAGTTATTCCACAGATACGCAGTATTTT
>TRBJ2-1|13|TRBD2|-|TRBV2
CASSFLAGNEQFF
TGTGCCAGCAGTTTCCTAGCGGGAAATGAGCAGTTCTTC
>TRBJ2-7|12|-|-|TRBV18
CASSPELHSQYF
TGTGCCAGCTCACCAGAGCTCCACTCACAGTACTTC
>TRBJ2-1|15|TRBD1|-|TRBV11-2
CASSLGGTVYNEQFF
TGTGCCAGCAGCTTAGGAGGGACAGTCTACAATGAGCAGTTCTTC
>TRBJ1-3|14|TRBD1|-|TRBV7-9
CASSSRGTGNTIYF
TGTGCCAGCAGTAGCAGGGGGACTGGAAACACCATATATTTT
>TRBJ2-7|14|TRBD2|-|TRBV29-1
CSVVSGGIGYEQYF
TGCAGCGTTGTGTCGGGGGGAATAGGCTACGAGCAGTACTTC
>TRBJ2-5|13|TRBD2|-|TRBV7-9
CASSPGGPGTQYF
TGTGCCAGCAGCCCGGGGGGGCCGGGGACCCAGTACTTC
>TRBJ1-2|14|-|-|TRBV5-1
CASSFQGSIYGYTF
TGCGCCAGCAGCTTTCAGGGTTCCATCTATGGCTACACCTTC
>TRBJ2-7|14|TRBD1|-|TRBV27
CASSRQGAIYEQYF
TGTGCCAGCAGCCGACAGGGGGCTATCTACGAGCAGTACTTC
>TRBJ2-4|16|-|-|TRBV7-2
CASSLVGAGNKNIQYF
TGTGCCAGCAGCTTAGTAGGGGCGGGAAACAAAAACATTCAGTACTTC
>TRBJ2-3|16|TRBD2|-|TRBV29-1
CSVVTGLAGRGDTQYF
TGCAGCGTGGTTACGGGACTAGCGGGGCGGGGAGATACGCAGTATTTT
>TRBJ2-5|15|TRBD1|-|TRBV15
CATSPLTGRQETQYF
TGTGCCACCAGCCCTTTGACAGGGCGCCAAGAGACCCAGTACTTC
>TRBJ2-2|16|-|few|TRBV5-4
CASSPSGTNMAGELFF
TGTGCCAGCAGCCCGTCCGGGACAAATATGGCCGGGGAGCTGTTTTTT